This T cell receptor (beta chain) was captured in a study of cytomegalovirus exposure and HLA in healthy donors. Broader study findings: Prediction of most subjects' HLA-A and HLA-B alleles by TCR beta sequences was reportedly accurate. For TCR beta chains, V- and J-gene trimming was later linked to a missense DCLRE1C variant. Most of the TCR beta V segments (in an earlier analysis) were productive either about 87% or about 30% of the time.

PCR primers comprised 60 Vbeta and 13 Jbeta primers. Method: immunoSEQ multiplex PCR; TCRdb's copy keeps in-frame clones and lacks some. The table lists roughly 100,000 clones, approximately 80% of them singletons. In nominal health when sampled, donors likely had unrecorded immune exposures nonetheless. Germline CDR1 is SNHLY and CDR2 is FYNNEI. CDR3 length: 16 residues. V was clipped by 5 bases and J by 5 bases, with 19 bases between them. Comments on this clone: Antigen specificity is unknown.

This chain joins TRBV2 and TRBJ1-5, with D possibly TRBD1 on 5 matching bases. Sequencing was done on a sample of PBMCs. This sequence was found in a male donor in good health and CMV-seropositive. The chain's CDR3 is CASSTEAQVGYQPQHF. The CDR3 coding sequence is TGTGCCAGCAGTACCGAGGCACAGGTAGGGTATCAGCCCCAGCATTTT.